The 27 T cell receptor beta chains reported below all come from one sample, sequenced in a study of blood T cell repertoires in COVID-19. The assay was immunoSEQ multiplex PCR, and TCRdb's table has in-frame clones only and misses some. The table includes about 190,000 clones, around 84% detected once. The sequencing sample was made of peripheral blood. These receptors originate from a man aged 40-50 years with active or convalescent COVID-19.

The chain has TRBV7-3 and TRBJ2-2; possibly TRBD2 for D (6 bases). The germline V and J ends were trimmed by 3 bases and 6 bases, with 11 bases remaining between them. Germline V gives CDR1 SGHTA, CDR2 FQGTGA. This CDR3 region has 14 residues. The CDR3 is CASSLTSESGELFF. CDR3 coding DNA: TGTGCCAGCAGCTTGACTAGTGAGTCCGGGGAGCTGTTTTTT. The variable domain in full, completed from reference TRBV7-3 and TRBJ2-2, reads GAGVSQTPSNKVTEKGKYVELRCDPISGHTALYWYRQSLGQGPEFLIYFQGTGAADDSGLPNDRFFAVRPEGSVSTLKIQRTERGDSAVYLCASSLTSESGELFFGEGSRLTVL.

V gene TRBV29-1 combines with J gene TRBJ2-2, with D unclear. This CDR3 is built from 12 residues. Between the trimmed V and J ends, which lost 1 base and 3 bases, there was a span of 3 bases. Germline CDR1 reads SQVTM; CDR2 reads ANQGSEA. The CDR3 sequence is CSVEVDTGELFF. The CDR3 DNA reads as TGCAGCGTTGAAGTAGACACCGGGGAGCTGTTTTTT.

The CDR3 sequence: CASSFRGRGKFF. CDR3 bases: TGTGCCAGCAGTTTTAGGGGCCGGGGGAAGTTCTTC. V usage is TRBV12-3 or TRBV12-4 and J usage is TRBJ2-1, with D possibly TRBD2 on 6 matching bases. The CDR3 covers 12 residues. Trimming cost V 3 bases and J 14 bases, with 14 bases left between them.

The V call is TRBV2, the J call TRBJ2-2; TRBD1 matches at 8 bases. The CDR3 consists of 16 residues. V lost 8 bases, J lost 1 base, and 9 bases stayed unmatched. The germline gives CDR1 SNHLY, CDR2 FYNNEI. CDR3 nucleotide sequence: TGTGCCAGCCGAAGAACTGGACAGGGGAACACCGGGGAGCTGTTTTTT. Its protein product is CASRRTGQGNTGELFF.

This sequence joins TRBV7-2 and TRBJ2-1; the D is unclear. The CDR3 sequence is 15 residues long. Germline V gives CDR1 SGHTA, CDR2 FQGNSA. V was shortened by 5 bases and J by 4 bases, with 15 bases between the two germline ends. CDR3 nucleotide sequence: TGTGCCAGCAGCATAAGTCAGACTCCTTACAATGAGCAGTTCTTC. Amino acid sequence: CASSISQTPYNEQFF.

The J gene is TRBJ2-3, the V gene TRBV5-4; 11 bases are a match to TRBD2. The CDR3 extends over 16 amino acids. J gave up 4 bases and V 5 bases, and 9 bases lay outside the gene matches. Germline loops: CDR1 SGHNT, CDR2 YYREEE (reference sequence). The CDR3, as DNA: TGTGCCAGCAGTTTTATAGCGGGGGGGCGCTCAGATACGCAGTATTTT. This gives the protein CASSFIAGGRSDTQYF.

The rearrangement links TRBV7-9 to TRBJ1-1; tentatively, D is TRBD1 (5 bases). The CDR3 runs to 14 residues. Germline V gene sequence: CDR1 SEHNR, CDR2 FQNEAQ (reference sequence). V gave up 4 bases and J gave up 1 base, with 10 bases separating them. CDR3 nucleotides: TGTGCCAGCAGCTCCCAGACAGAGAACACTGAAGCTTTCTTT. Its translation: CASSSQTENTEAFF.

The chain carries TRBV7-3 and TRBJ1-1, with D perhaps matching TRBD1 (5 bases). The CDR3 is made up of 14 amino acids. CDR1 is SGHTA, CDR2 FQGTGA, per germline. Trimming stripped 0 bases from V and 4 bases from J, with 9 bases between. The CDR3 nucleotides are TGTGCCAGCAGCTTAACTGCGGGGACCACTGAAGCTTTCTTT. Protein product: CASSLTAGTTEAFF. The full variable domain, its missing parts supplied by reference TRBV7-3 and TRBJ1-1, is GAGVSQTPSNKVTEKGKYVELRCDPISGHTALYWYRQSLGQGPEFLIYFQGTGAADDSGLPNDRFFAVRPEGSVSTLKIQRTERGDSAVYLCASSLTAGTTEAFFGQGTRLTVV.

The J gene is TRBJ1-6, the V gene TRBV28; D perhaps matches TRBD1 (5 bases). Trimming shortened V by 6 bases and J by 10 bases, and 10 bases separated the two germline ends. Germline V CDR1 and CDR2: MDHEN, SYDVKM. The CDR3 totals 12 residues. CDR3 sequence: CASREGISPLHF. The CDR3 DNA follows: TGTGCCAGCAGGGAGGGGATCTCACCCCTCCACTTT.

This rearrangement joins TRBV5-4 to TRBJ1-6; 7 bases are shared with TRBD1. CDR1 and CDR2 from the germline V gene are SGHNT and YYREEE (reference sequence). The CDR3 is 15 amino acids. V was clipped by 0 bases and J by 7 bases; unmatched bases: 4. The CDR3, as DNA: TGTGCCAGCAGCTTGGCAACAGGGGTAAATTCACCCCTCCACTTT. Translating gives CASSLATGVNSPLHF.

The chain links TRBV6-6 to TRBJ1-1; the match to TRBD1 covers 8 bases. From germline, CDR1 is MNHNY and CDR2 SVGAGI (reference sequence). This CDR3 comprises 14 residues. The junction had 5 bases not matched to a gene; V was cut back by 4 bases and J by 4 bases. The CDR3 DNA is TGTGCCAGCAGTTCCCCCACAGGGGGCACTGAAGCTTTCTTT. Translation: CASSSPTGGTEAFF.

The rearrangement links TRBV11-3 to TRBJ2-1; 9 bases are shared with TRBD1. Germline CDR1 reads SGHNT; CDR2 reads YENEEA. The CDR3 covers 12 residues. Germline trimming cut 4 bases from V and 8 bases from J; bases unmatched to any gene: 0. CDR3 amino acids: CASSWDRDEQFF. The CDR3 bases are TGTGCCAGCAGCTGGGACAGGGATGAGCAGTTCTTC.

The gene calls are TRBV7-2 and TRBJ2-3; perhaps TRBD2 as D (6 bases). V lost 5 bases to trimming and J lost 0 bases, with 12 bases between them. The germline CDR1 and CDR2 sequences are SGHTA and FQGNSA. The CDR3 is 15 residues long. The CDR3 DNA reads TGTGCCAGCAGCATAACTAGCTCTAGCACAGATACGCAGTATTTT. Translation: CASSITSSSTDTQYF. Full variable domain (rest looked up from reference TRBV7-2 and TRBJ2-3): GAGVSQSPSNKVTEKGKDVELRCDPISGHTALYWYRQSLGQGLEFLIYFQGNSAPDKSGLPSDRFSAERTGGSVSTLTIQRTQQEDSAVYLCASSITSSSTDTQYFGPGTRLTVL.

The rearrangement joins TRBV4-1 to TRBJ2-3; TRBD1 matches 8 bases. Germline-derived CDR1 and CDR2 are MGHRA and YSYEKL. The CDR3 has 16 amino acids. The V segment lost 1 base and the J segment 4 bases; nucleotides outside the gene matches: 7. CDR3 sequence (DNA): TGCGCCAGCAGCCAAGCCGTAGACAGGGGCGCAGATACGCAGTATTTT. This codes for CASSQAVDRGADTQYF.

This clone has just a few counts. The same CDR3 arises from other DNA sequences in this sample as well. The chain carries TRBV7-8 and TRBJ1-3, with D maybe TRBD1 (6 bases). Germline assignment: CDR1 SGHVS and CDR2 FQNEAQ. The length of the CDR3 is 15 residues. V lost 5 bases to trimming and J lost 0 bases, with 11 bases between them. This CDR3 is CASSPRTDSGNTIYF. CDR3 DNA: TGTGCCAGCAGCCCGAGGACAGACTCTGGAAACACCATATATTTT.

A single count supports this clone. This rearrangement joins TRBV6-5 to TRBJ2-7; possibly TRBD1 for D (5 bases). CDR1 and CDR2 from the germline V gene are MNHEY and SVGAGI. CDR3 length equals 13 residues. V was clipped by 0 bases and J by 4 bases, with 7 bases between them. The chain's CDR3 is CASSYSRGYEQYF. DNA for the CDR3: TGTGCCAGCAGTTACTCTAGGGGTTACGAGCAGTACTTC.

This CDR3 is CASSEDRINTEAFF. The DNA of the CDR3 is TGTGCCAGCAGTGAGGACAGAATCAACACTGAAGCTTTCTTT. This chain connects TRBV6-2 or TRBV6-3 to TRBJ1-1; a possible D gene is TRBD1 (6 bases). Germline assignment: CDR1 MNHEY and CDR2 SVGEGT. There are 14 residues in the CDR3. V was cut by 5 bases and J by 2 bases, with 12 bases left in between.

The chain recombines TRBV9 with TRBJ2-7; D possibly corresponds to TRBD1 (6 bases). The germline gives CDR1 SGDLS, CDR2 YYNGEE. The V end was cut by 3 bases, the J end by 7 bases, with 17 bases between. The CDR3 extends over 14 amino acids. The CDR3 sequence is CASSGDAGASEQYF. The DNA for the CDR3 is TGTGCCAGCAGCGGAGATGCAGGGGCGTCAGAGCAGTACTTC.

The chain carries TRBV19 and TRBJ1-5, with 8 bases fitting TRBD1. The CDR3 length is 15 residues. Germline V gene data show CDR1 as LNHDA and CDR2 as SQIVND (reference sequence). V was pared by 4 bases and J by 4 bases, with 6 bases of the junction left unmatched. The CDR3 here is CASSTAQGGNQPQHF. The DNA of the CDR3 is TGTGCCAGTAGTACTGCACAGGGGGGGAATCAGCCCCAGCATTTT. The full variable domain, with the rest looked up from reference TRBV19 and TRBJ1-5, is DGGITQSPKYLFRKEGQNVTLSCEQNLNHDAMYWYRQDPGQGLRLIYYSQIVNDFQKGDIAEGYSVSREKKESFPLTVTSAQKNPTAFYLCASSTAQGGNQPQHFGDGTRLSIL.

The chain has TRBV9 and TRBJ2-5, with D possibly TRBD1 on 6 matching bases. The CDR3 totals 16 residues. Per germline, CDR1 SGDLS and CDR2 YYNGEE. V lost 4 bases to trimming and J lost 5 bases, with 21 bases between them. The CDR3 DNA reads as TGTGCCAGCAGCTCCCGCCCTAATACAGGGAAGGAGACCCAGTACTTC. It encodes CASSSRPNTGKETQYF.

The chain links TRBV4-1 to TRBJ2-2, with a tentative D call TRBD1 (5 bases). CDR1 and CDR2 (germline): MGHRA, YSYEKL. V shed 1 base and J shed 3 bases, with 9 bases lying between them. This CDR3 spans 15 amino acids. CDR3 sequence reads: CASSQVRGDTGELFF. The CDR3 DNA reads as TGCGCCAGCAGCCAAGTTAGGGGCGACACCGGGGAGCTGTTTTTT.

The chain employs TRBV5-6 and TRBJ2-5; D is uncertain. Germline V lookup: CDR1 SGHDT, CDR2 YYEEEE. V lost 0 bases and J lost 0, with 6 bases in between. This CDR3 has 14 residues. CDR3 sequence (DNA): TGTGCCAGCAGCTTGGTCCATTACCAAGAGACCCAGTACTTC. Translated, it gives CASSLVHYQETQYF. The complete variable domain, with remaining parts taken from reference TRBV5-6 and TRBJ2-5, reads DAGVTQSPTHLIKTRGQQVTLRCSPKSGHDTVSWYQQALGQGPQFIFQYYEEEERQRGNFPDRFSGHQFPNYSSELNVNALLLGDSALYLCASSLVHYQETQYFGPGTRLLVL.

The chain joins TRBV28 to TRBJ1-1, with D possibly being TRBD1 (5 bases). Trimming cost V 6 bases and J 3 bases, with 17 bases left between them. Germline assignment: CDR1 MDHEN and CDR2 SYDVKM. The CDR3 loop spans 15 amino acids. CDR3 protein: CASSLTGDSYTEAFF. The CDR3 DNA reads TGTGCCAGCAGCCTAACAGGAGATTCTTACACTGAAGCTTTCTTT.

This chain links TRBV4-3 with TRBJ2-7; D might be TRBD2 (5 bases). Germline CDR1 reads LGHNA; CDR2 reads YSLEER. V was shortened by 0 bases and J by 0 bases, with 9 bases between the two germline ends. The CDR3 is made up of 15 amino acids. CDR3 protein: CASSQDVGSSYEQYF. In DNA, the CDR3 is TGCGCCAGCAGCCAAGACGTGGGGAGCTCCTACGAGCAGTACTTC.

The J gene is TRBJ1-2, the V gene TRBV7-2, with 8 bases aligning to TRBD1. The CDR3 has 15 amino acids. Losses at the gene ends were 3 bases for V and 4 bases for J; bases not matched to a gene: 7. CDR1 is SGHTA and CDR2 is FQGNSA in the germline V gene. The CDR3 DNA sequence: TGTGCCAGCAGCTTGGGGAACGGACAGGGCTATGGCTACACCTTC. This codes for CASSLGNGQGYGYTF.

Notes on this clone: The junction does not match germline at one end; this may be a read error. The chain's CDR3 is CASSLNTSGLF. CDR3 nucleotide sequence: TGTGCCAGCAGCTTAAATACTAGCGGGCTCTTC. The chain uses TRBV7-8 and TRBJ2-7; 9 bases are a match to TRBD2. The CDR3 runs to 11 residues. Germline CDR1 reads SGHVS; CDR2 reads FQNEAQ.

The genes are TRBV7-9 and TRBJ1-3; no clear D. The V gene lost 0 bases and the J gene lost 0 bases, with 6 bases spanning the gap. Germline V gene sequence: CDR1 SEHNR, CDR2 FQNEAQ (reference sequence). This CDR3 is built from 15 residues. The CDR3 spells CASSLAGSSGNTIYF. The CDR3 nucleotides are TGTGCCAGCAGCTTAGCAGGGAGCTCTGGAAACACCATATATTTT.